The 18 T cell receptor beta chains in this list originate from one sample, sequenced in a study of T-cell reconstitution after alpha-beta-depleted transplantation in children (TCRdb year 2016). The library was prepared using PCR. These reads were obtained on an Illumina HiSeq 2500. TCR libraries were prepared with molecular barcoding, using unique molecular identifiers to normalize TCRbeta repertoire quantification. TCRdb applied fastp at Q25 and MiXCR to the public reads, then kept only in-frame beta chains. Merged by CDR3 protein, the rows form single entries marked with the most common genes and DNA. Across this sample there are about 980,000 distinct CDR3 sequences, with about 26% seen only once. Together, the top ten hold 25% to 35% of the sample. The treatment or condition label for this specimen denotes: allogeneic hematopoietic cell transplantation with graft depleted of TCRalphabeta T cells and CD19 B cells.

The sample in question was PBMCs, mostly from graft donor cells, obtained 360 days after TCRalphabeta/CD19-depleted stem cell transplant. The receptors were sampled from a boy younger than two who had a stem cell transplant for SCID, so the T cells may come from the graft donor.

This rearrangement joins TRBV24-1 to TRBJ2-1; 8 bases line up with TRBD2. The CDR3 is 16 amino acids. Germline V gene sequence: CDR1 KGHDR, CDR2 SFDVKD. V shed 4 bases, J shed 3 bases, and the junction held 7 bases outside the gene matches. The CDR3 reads CATSDGTRGGYNEQFF. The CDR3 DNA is TGTGCCACCAGTGACGGGACTAGGGGGGGCTACAATGAGCAGTTCTTC.

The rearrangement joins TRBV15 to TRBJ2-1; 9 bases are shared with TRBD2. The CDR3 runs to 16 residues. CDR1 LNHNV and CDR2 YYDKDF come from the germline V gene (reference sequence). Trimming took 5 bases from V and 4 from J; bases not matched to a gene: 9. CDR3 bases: TGTGCCACCAGCGGGCAAGCGGGGGGACCTTACAATGAGCAGTTCTTC. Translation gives CATSGQAGGPYNEQFF.

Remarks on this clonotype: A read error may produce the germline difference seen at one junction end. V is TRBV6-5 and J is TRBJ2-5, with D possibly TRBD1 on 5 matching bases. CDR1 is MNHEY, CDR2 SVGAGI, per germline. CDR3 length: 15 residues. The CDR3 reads CASSYSNRGGGTQYF. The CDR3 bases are TGCGCCAGCAGTTACTCGAATAGGGGTGGCGGGACCCAGTACTTC.

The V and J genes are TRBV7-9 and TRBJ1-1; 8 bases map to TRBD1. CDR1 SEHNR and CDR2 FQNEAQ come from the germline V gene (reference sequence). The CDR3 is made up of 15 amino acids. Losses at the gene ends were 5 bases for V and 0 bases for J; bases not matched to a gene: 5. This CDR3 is CASSQGQGMNTEAFF. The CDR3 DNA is TGTGCCAGCAGCCAAGGACAGGGCATGAACACTGAAGCTTTCTTT.

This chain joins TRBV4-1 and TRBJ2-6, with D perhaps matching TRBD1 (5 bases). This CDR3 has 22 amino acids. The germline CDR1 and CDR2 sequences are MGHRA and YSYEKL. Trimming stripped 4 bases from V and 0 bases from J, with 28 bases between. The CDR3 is CASSLSTAKGTGGISGANVLTF. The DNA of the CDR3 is TGCGCCAGCAGCCTATCAACCGCAAAGGGCACAGGTGGGATCTCTGGGGCCAACGTCCTGACTTTC.

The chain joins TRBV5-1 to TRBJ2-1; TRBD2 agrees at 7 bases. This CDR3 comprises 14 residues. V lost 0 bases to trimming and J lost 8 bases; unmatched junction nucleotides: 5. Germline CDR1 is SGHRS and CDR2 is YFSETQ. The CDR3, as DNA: TGCGCCAGCAGCTTGGCTGGGACTAACGATGAGCAGTTCTTC. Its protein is CASSLAGTNDEQFF.

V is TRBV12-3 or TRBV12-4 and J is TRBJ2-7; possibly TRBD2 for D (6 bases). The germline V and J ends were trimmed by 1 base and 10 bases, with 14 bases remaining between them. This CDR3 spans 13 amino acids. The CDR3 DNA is TGTGCCAGCAGTTTAGGGTGGCGGGACTTACAGTACTTC. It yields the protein CASSLGWRDLQYF.

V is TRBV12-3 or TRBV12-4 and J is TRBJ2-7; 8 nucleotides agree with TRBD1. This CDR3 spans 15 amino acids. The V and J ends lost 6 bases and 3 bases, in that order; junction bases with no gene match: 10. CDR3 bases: TGTGCCAGCAGCCCCGCCGGGACAGGCATCTACGAGCAGTACTTC. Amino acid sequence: CASSPAGTGIYEQYF.

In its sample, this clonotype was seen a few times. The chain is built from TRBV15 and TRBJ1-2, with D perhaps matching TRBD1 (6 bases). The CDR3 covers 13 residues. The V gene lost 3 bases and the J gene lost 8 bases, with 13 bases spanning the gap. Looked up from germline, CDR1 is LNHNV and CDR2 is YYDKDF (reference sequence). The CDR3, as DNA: TGTGCCACCAGCAGCATAACAGGGTACGGCTACACCTTC. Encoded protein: CATSSITGYGYTF.

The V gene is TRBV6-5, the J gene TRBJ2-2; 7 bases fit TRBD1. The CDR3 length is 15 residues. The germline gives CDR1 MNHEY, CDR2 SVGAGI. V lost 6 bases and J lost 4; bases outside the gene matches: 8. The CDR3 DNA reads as TGTGCCAGCAGCTACCCTACAGGGGCCACCGGGGAGCTGTTTTTT. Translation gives CASSYPTGATGELFF.

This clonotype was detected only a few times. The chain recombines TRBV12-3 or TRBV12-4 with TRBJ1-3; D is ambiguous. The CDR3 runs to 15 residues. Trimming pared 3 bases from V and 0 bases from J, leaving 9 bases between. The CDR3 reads CASSFYSNSGNTIYF. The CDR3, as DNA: TGTGCCAGCAGTTTTTACAGCAACTCTGGAAACACCATATATTTT.

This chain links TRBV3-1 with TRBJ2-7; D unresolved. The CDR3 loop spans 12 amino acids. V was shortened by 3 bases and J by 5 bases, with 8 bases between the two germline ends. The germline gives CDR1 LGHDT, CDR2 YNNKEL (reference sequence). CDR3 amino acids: CASSQSDHEQYF. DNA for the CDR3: TGTGCCAGCAGCCAGTCGGATCACGAGCAGTACTTC.

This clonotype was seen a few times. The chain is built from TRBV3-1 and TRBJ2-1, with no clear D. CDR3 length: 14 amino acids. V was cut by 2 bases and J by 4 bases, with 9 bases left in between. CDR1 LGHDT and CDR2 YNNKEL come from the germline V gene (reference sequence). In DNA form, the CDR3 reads TGTGCCAGCAGCCAATCGCCCCGATACAATGAGCAGTTCTTC. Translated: CASSQSPRYNEQFF.

CDR3 nucleotides: TGTGCCAGCAGTTGGGGTCCGAACGGGCACACTGAAGCTTTCTTT. It codes for CASSWGPNGHTEAFF. The gene calls are TRBV12-3 or TRBV12-4 and TRBJ1-1, with no clear D. With 4 bases removed from V and 3 bases from J, the gap between germline ends came to 15 bases. CDR3 size: 15 residues.

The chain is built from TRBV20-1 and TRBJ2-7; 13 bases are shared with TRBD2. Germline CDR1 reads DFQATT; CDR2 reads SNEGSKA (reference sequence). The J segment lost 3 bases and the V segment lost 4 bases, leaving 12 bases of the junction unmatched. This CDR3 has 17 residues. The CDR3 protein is CSATPPTSGGTLYEQYF. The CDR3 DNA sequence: TGCAGTGCTACCCCTCCGACTAGCGGGGGGACCCTCTACGAGCAGTACTTC.

CDR3 amino acids: CASRLGAGDPYEQYF. CDR3 sequence (DNA): TGTGCCAGCAGACTCGGAGCGGGGGACCCCTACGAGCAGTACTTC. This chain connects TRBV12-3 or TRBV12-4 to TRBJ2-7; the match to TRBD2 covers 8 bases. V shed 6 bases and J 2 bases; nucleotides not matched to a gene: 9. The CDR3 is made up of 15 amino acids.

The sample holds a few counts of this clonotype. The DNA for the CDR3 is TGCAGCGTGGTTACTACAGGGAATAGCAATCAGCCCCAGCATTTT. Protein product: CSVVTTGNSNQPQHF. This chain links TRBV29-1 with TRBJ1-5, with D perhaps matching TRBD1 (6 bases). V lost 6 bases, J lost 0 bases, and 15 bases lay in between. Germline values: CDR1 SQVTM, CDR2 ANQGSEA. The CDR3 covers 15 residues.

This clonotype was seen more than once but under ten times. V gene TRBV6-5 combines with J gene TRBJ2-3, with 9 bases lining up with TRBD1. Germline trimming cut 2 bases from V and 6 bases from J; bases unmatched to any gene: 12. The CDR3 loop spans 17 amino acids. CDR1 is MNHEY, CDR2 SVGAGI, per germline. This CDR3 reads CASSYGGPGQGGDTQYF. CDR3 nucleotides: TGTGCCAGCAGTTACGGGGGCCCGGGACAGGGAGGGGATACGCAGTATTTT.